This T cell receptor (beta chain) was identified during a study of breast tumors, draining lymph nodes, adjacent tissues. Study-wide results and caveats: Tumor repertoires ranked between lymph nodes and nontumor tissue in diversity, with V and J gene preferences.

This clonotype has at least ten counts. What it binds is not known. The V end was cut by 5 bases, the J end by 0 bases, with 14 bases between. Germline V gene sequence: CDR1 SGHDN, CDR2 FVKESK. This CDR3 has 17 amino acids. TCRdb re-called the multiplex PCR reads through MiXCR, storing one row per CDR3 protein. The data show about 180,000 distinct CDR3 sequences, 30% to 35% seen once. Samples came from axillary lymph nodes draining the breast cancer. The material sequenced was axillary lymph node tissue. The source is a female donor with breast cancer. Some clones in this sample may be carry-over from other donors' samples. V is TRBV14 and J is TRBJ1-6; TRBD1 might be the D (6 bases). The CDR3 region is CASSNRVGSSYNSPLHF. CDR3 nucleotides: TGTGCCAGCAGCAACAGGGTGGGGAGCTCCTATAATTCACCCCTCCACTTT.